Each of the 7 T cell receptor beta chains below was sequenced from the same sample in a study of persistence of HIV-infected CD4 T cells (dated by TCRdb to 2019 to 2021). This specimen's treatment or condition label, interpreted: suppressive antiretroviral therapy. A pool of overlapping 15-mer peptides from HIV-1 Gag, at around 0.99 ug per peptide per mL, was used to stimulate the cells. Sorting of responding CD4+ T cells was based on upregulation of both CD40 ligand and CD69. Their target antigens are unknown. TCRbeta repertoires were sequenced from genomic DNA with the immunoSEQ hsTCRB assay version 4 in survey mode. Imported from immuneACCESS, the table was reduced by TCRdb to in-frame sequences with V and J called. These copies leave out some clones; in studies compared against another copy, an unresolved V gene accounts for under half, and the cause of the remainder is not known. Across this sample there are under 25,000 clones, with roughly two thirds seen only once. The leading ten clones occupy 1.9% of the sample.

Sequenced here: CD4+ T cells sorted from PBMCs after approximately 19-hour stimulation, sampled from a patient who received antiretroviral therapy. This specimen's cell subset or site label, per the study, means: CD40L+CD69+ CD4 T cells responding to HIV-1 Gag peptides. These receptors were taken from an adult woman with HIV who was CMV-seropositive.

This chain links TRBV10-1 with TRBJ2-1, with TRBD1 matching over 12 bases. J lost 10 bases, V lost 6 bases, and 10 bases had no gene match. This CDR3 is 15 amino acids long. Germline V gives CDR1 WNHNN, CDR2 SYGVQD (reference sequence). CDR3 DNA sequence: TGCGCCAGCAGCAAGGGACAGGGGGCTACTGGGGAGCAGTTCTTC. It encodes CASSKGQGATGEQFF.

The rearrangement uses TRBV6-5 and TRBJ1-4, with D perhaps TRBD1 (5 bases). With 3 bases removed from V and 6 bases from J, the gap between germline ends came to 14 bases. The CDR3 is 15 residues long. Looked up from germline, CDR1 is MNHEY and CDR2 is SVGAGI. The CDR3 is CASSYSGSSHEKLFF. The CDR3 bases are TGTGCCAGCAGTTATTCAGGGTCAAGTCATGAAAAACTGTTTTTT.

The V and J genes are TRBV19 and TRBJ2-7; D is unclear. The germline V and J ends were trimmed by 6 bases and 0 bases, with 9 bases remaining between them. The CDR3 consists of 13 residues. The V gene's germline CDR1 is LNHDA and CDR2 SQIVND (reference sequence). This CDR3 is CASRAGLSYEQYF. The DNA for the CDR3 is TGTGCCAGTAGGGCCGGTCTCTCCTACGAGCAGTACTTC.

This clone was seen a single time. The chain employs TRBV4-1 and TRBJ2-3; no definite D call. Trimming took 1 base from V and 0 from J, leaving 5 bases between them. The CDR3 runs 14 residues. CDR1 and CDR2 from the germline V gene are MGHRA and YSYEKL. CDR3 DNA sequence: TGCGCCAGCAGCCAAGTCGGCAGCACAGATACGCAGTATTTT. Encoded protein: CASSQVGSTDTQYF.

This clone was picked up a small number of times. CDR3 sequence: CASSLTGGLSFDYGYTF. CDR3 bases: TGTGCCAGCAGCTTAACAGGGGGCCTATCTTTTGACTATGGCTACACCTTC. This chain connects TRBV7-3 to TRBJ1-2, with TRBD1 matching 7 bases. J gave up 3 bases and V 0 bases, and 10 bases lay outside the gene matches. There are 17 residues in the CDR3. The germline V gene has CDR1 SGHTA and CDR2 FQGTGA.

CDR3 protein: CASTRQTRTGELFF. The CDR3, as DNA: TGCGCCAGCACCCGCCAAACTAGGACCGGGGAGCTGTTTTTT. The gene calls are TRBV5-1 and TRBJ2-2, with TRBD2 as a possible D gene (5 bases). V was clipped by 6 bases and J by 5 bases, with 14 bases between them. The CDR3 is made up of 14 amino acids. Germline lookup yields CDR1 SGHRS and CDR2 YFSETQ.

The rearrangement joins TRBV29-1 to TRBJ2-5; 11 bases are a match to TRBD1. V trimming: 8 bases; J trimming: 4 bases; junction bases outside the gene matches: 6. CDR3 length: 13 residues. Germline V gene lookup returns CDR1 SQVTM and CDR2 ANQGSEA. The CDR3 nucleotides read TGCAGCCACCGGACAGGGGGCGGAGAGACCCAGTACTTC. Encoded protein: CSHRTGGGETQYF.